The entry below describes one T cell receptor beta chain. Antigen: not known. Other DNA sequences in the same sample also yield this CDR3. Sequencing was performed with immunoSEQ multiplex PCR; in TCRdb, only in-frame clones are kept and a portion is missing. The table shows 100,000 to 150,000 clones, with roughly 84% occurring only once. The CDR3 is 13 residues long. CDR1 is SGHRS, CDR2 YFSETQ, per germline. The V gene lost 0 bases and the J gene lost 4 bases, with 5 bases spanning the gap. This sample was included in a study of T cell responses to AZD1222 COVID-19 vaccine. Broader study findings: Reportedly, nearly half of unique spike TCRs recognized epitopes outside B.1.351/B.1.1.7 mutations.

V and J are TRBV5-1 and TRBJ1-3, with D unresolved. The sample here was peripheral blood, taken 28 days after the second AZD1222 dose. This receptor was obtained from an adult who received the AZD1222 COVID-19 vaccine. DNA for the CDR3: TGCGCCAGCAGCTTGGACAGAGGAAACACCATATATTTT. Encoded protein: CASSLDRGNTIYF.